The 3 T cell receptor beta chains in this list originate from one sample, sequenced in a study of beta chain features in type 1 diabetes. Expressed TCRB transcripts were sequenced because the isolated RNA had all been reverse transcribed beforehand. Assay used: immunoSEQ multiplex PCR; TCRdb lists only in-frame clones, some missing. The sample records 860,000 or so clones, roughly 15% being singletons. What was sequenced was naive CD4+ T cells from blood. These receptors came from a woman between 18 and 30 years old in good health.

This clone has just a few counts. In DNA form, the CDR3 reads TGTGCCAGTAGTAGAACCAAAAACATTCAGTACTTC. This encodes CASSRTKNIQYF. The chain joins TRBV19 to TRBJ2-4; the D is unclear. Trimming shortened V by 4 bases and J by 2 bases, and 3 bases separated the two germline ends. CDR1 LNHDA and CDR2 SQIVND come from the germline V gene (reference sequence). The CDR3 covers 12 residues.

This chain uses TRBV28 with TRBJ1-1; D not resolved. V was pared by 0 bases and J by 11 bases, with 10 bases between. The CDR3 runs 12 residues. Germline V gene lookup returns CDR1 MDHEN and CDR2 SYDVKM. CDR3 protein: CASSLWRREAFF. CDR3 coding DNA: TGTGCCAGCAGTTTATGGAGGCGGGAGGCTTTCTTT.

This clone was observed a handful of times. The chain couples TRBV6-5 to TRBJ1-5, with D unclear. The ends were cut back, 6 bases at V and 6 bases at J, with 15 bases in the middle. This CDR3 is built from 14 residues. CDR1 MNHEY and CDR2 SVGAGI come from the germline V gene. The DNA of the CDR3 is TGTGCCAGCAGCTTTGGAGCGGCGGGTCAGCCCCAGCATTTT. The encoded protein is CASSFGAAGQPQHF.